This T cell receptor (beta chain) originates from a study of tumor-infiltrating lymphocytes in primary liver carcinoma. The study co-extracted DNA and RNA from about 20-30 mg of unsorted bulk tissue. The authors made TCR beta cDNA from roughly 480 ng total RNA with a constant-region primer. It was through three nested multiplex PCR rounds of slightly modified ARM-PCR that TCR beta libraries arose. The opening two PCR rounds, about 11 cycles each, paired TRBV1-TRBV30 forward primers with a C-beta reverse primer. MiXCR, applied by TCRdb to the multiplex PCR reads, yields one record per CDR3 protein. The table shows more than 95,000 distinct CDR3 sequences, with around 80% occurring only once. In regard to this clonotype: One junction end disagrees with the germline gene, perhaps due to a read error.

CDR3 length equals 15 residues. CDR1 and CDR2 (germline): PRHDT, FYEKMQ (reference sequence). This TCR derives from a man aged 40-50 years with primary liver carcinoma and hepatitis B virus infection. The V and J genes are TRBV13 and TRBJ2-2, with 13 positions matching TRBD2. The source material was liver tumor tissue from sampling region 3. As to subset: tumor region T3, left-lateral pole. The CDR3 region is CASSFTSGRAGELFF. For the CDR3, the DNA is TGTGCCAGCAGCTTCACTAGCGGGAGGGCCGGGGAGTTGTTTTTT.